The 25 T cell receptor beta chains given below trace back to one sample, sequenced in a study of T cells in tuberculosis (dated by TCRdb to 2016 to 2019). PBMC were thawed, rested overnight, stained with GMM-loaded CD1B tetramer, a Live/Dead dye and anti-CD3, and then sorted on a FACS Aria II. The CD1B tetramers were loaded with C32 glucose monomycolate that had been purified from Rhodococcus equi. Libraries were built with the immunoSEQ multiplex PCR assay. TCRdb retrieved this table from immuneACCESS and kept in-frame rearrangements only. Not all clones are present; in checked studies, unresolved V genes account for under half, and no reason is known for the remainder. Present in this sample are roughly 60,000 clones, 81% of which were seen just once. The leading ten clones occupy roughly 13% of the sample. The sample was CD1b-GMM tetramer-negative cells sorted from PBMCs. The cell subset or site label on this specimen signifies: T cells not binding CD1B-GMM tetramer, sorted from same donor. The receptors were sampled from an adult woman with latent tuberculosis.

This chain uses TRBV10-3 with TRBJ1-4; D is perhaps TRBD1 (6 bases). V was clipped by 4 bases and J by 6 bases, with 15 bases between them. Germline CDR1 ENHRY, CDR2 SYGVKD. The CDR3 is made up of 15 amino acids. The CDR3 spells CAISARAGADEKLFF. CDR3 nucleotides: TGTGCCATCAGTGCCCGAGCGGGGGCAGATGAAAAACTGTTTTTT.

The chain carries TRBV28 and TRBJ2-3, with D possibly being TRBD1 (6 bases). Germline V gives CDR1 MDHEN, CDR2 SYDVKM. V was pared by 4 bases and J by 3 bases, with 17 bases between. This CDR3 has 16 amino acids. In DNA form, the CDR3 reads TGTGCCAGCAGTTCCGGCAACAGGGTGTCGACAGATACGCAGTATTTT. It specifies CASSSGNRVSTDTQYF.

V is TRBV19 and J is TRBJ1-5, with D perhaps matching TRBD1 (6 bases). The V end lost 4 bases, the J end lost 0 bases, and 10 bases lay between the germline ends. Germline CDR1 reads LNHDA; CDR2 reads SQIVND (reference sequence). CDR3 size: 15 residues. The CDR3 reads CASSTTGSSNQPQHF. In DNA form, the CDR3 reads TGTGCCAGTAGTACGACAGGATCTAGCAATCAGCCCCAGCATTTT. Variable domain in full (rest from reference TRBV19 and TRBJ1-5): DGGITQSPKYLFRKEGQNVTLSCEQNLNHDAMYWYRQDPGQGLRLIYYSQIVNDFQKGDIAEGYSVSREKKESFPLTVTSAQKNPTAFYLCASSTTGSSNQPQHFGDGTRLSIL.

The V and J genes are TRBV5-1 and TRBJ1-5; possibly TRBD1 for D (5 bases). Germline values: CDR1 SGHRS, CDR2 YFSETQ. Trimming pared 4 bases from V and 0 bases from J, leaving 14 bases between. The length of the CDR3 is 16 residues. Written as DNA, the CDR3 is TGCGCCAGCAGCCCTGGGGGGTCGTATAGCAATCAGCCCCAGCATTTT. Protein: CASSPGGSYSNQPQHF.

This chain joins TRBV6-1 and TRBJ1-5, with D maybe TRBD1 (6 bases). V dropped 2 bases and J dropped 6 bases, with 17 bases sitting between them. Germline V CDR1 and CDR2: MNHNS, SASEGT. This CDR3 is built from 16 residues. Here the CDR3 DNA reads TGTGCCAGCAGTGAAAGTTTTGGGGGGGCGCCTCAGCCCCAGCATTTT. It yields the protein CASSESFGGAPQPQHF.

The rearrangement joins TRBV7-9 to TRBJ2-1; 11 positions agree with TRBD1. V was clipped by 5 bases and J by 4 bases; unmatched bases: 4. The length of the CDR3 is 15 residues. Germline V gives CDR1 SEHNR, CDR2 FQNEAQ (reference sequence). The CDR3 here is CASSGDRGGYNEQFF. CDR3 in DNA: TGTGCCAGCAGCGGGGACAGGGGGGGATACAATGAGCAGTTCTTC.

The chain joins TRBV28 to TRBJ1-4; TRBD1 aligns across 8 bases. Germline-derived CDR1 and CDR2 are MDHEN and SYDVKM. V lost 8 bases, J lost 8 bases, and 10 bases stayed unmatched. The CDR3 covers 14 residues. CDR3: CASALPGTGEKLFF. CDR3 coding DNA: TGTGCCAGCGCCCTCCCGGGGACAGGAGAAAAACTGTTTTTT.

The gene calls are TRBV4-3 and TRBJ2-5; D might be TRBD2 (6 bases). Germline CDR1 and CDR2: LGHNA and YSLEER. The V gene lost 1 base and the J gene lost 5 bases, with 8 bases spanning the gap. The length of the CDR3 is 13 residues. In DNA form, the CDR3 reads TGCGCCAGCAGCCAAGGGGCGGGGGAGACCCAGTACTTC. It translates to CASSQGAGETQYF.

The genes are TRBV4-2 and TRBJ1-1; no definite D call. The CDR3 length is 13 residues. Germline V lookup: CDR1 LGHNA, CDR2 YNFKEQ. V dropped 1 base and J dropped 1 base, with 4 bases sitting between them. The DNA of the CDR3 is TGTGCCAGCAGCCAAGCCCGGAACACTGAAGCTTTCTTT. It is translated as CASSQARNTEAFF.

The chain joins TRBV7-6 to TRBJ2-2; 12 bases match TRBD2. The CDR3 has 16 amino acids. Germline trimming cut 5 bases from V and 13 bases from J; bases unmatched to any gene: 14. CDR1 is SGHVS and CDR2 is FNYEAQ in the germline V gene. CDR3 residues: CASSPSGRADIGTLFF. The CDR3 nucleotides read TGTGCCAGCAGCCCTAGCGGGAGGGCCGATATCGGTACGCTGTTTTTT.

The CDR3 DNA follows: TGTGCCAGCAGTGAAATGGGAGGGCGGGATTACGAGCAGTACTTC. It translates to CASSEMGGRDYEQYF. This chain uses TRBV6-1 with TRBJ2-7, with 7 bases matching TRBD2. Trimming took 2 bases from V and 4 from J; bases not matched to a gene: 8. The CDR3 consists of 15 residues. Germline CDR1 MNHNS, CDR2 SASEGT.

This clone has more than one count but fewer than ten. The chain carries TRBV18 and TRBJ1-1; D is unresolved. Looked up from germline, CDR1 is KGHSH and CDR2 is LQKENI. The CDR3 contains 15 residues. Trimming removed 1 base from V and 4 bases from J, with 13 bases in between. The CDR3 DNA is TGTGCCAGCTCACCACGGATAGGCGGATTCACTGAAGCTTTCTTT. It is translated as CASSPRIGGFTEAFF. Drawing the rest from reference TRBV18 and TRBJ1-1, the complete variable domain is NAGVMQNPRHLVRRRGQEARLRCSPMKGHSHVYWYRQLPEEGLKFMVYLQKENIIDESGMPKERFSAEFPKEGPSILRIQQVVRGDSAAYFCASSPRIGGFTEAFFGQGTRLTVV.

The rearrangement uses TRBV13 and TRBJ2-1, with TRBD2 matching over 15 bases. The V gene's germline CDR1 is PRHDT and CDR2 FYEKMQ (reference sequence). The CDR3 is 18 amino acids. The trim removed 5 bases at V and 7 bases at J, leaving 12 bases unmatched. The CDR3 DNA reads TGTGCCAGCAGCCACGGACTAGCGGGGGGGCATCGAAAAAATGAGCAGTTCTTC. Protein sequence: CASSHGLAGGHRKNEQFF.

Points on this clone: Relative to the germline gene, one junction end is altered; a read error may explain this. The genes are TRBV7-8 and TRBJ2-6; D gene ambiguous. The CDR3 is 12 residues long. Per germline, CDR1 SGHVS and CDR2 FQNEAQ. The DNA of the CDR3 is TGTGCCAGCAGCTCTAGGGCCAACGTCCTGACTTTC. Translated: CASSSRANVLTF.

This clone was recorded only once. The chain combines TRBV11-3 with TRBJ2-7; 10 bases are a match to TRBD1. The CDR3 extends over 14 amino acids. The V and J ends lost 3 bases and 5 bases, in that order; junction bases with no gene match: 4. CDR1 is SGHNT and CDR2 is YENEEA in the germline V gene. CDR3 sequence: CASSFPGQGHEQYF. The CDR3 nucleotides read TGTGCCAGCAGCTTCCCGGGACAGGGGCACGAGCAGTACTTC.

This chain joins TRBV28 and TRBJ2-1; TRBD2 agrees at 10 bases. The V gene's germline CDR1 is MDHEN and CDR2 SYDVKM. V trimming: 7 bases; J trimming: 4 bases; junction bases outside the gene matches: 10. The CDR3 length is 16 residues. CDR3 sequence reads: CASTYIGTSDYNEQFF. In DNA form, the CDR3 reads TGTGCCAGCACGTATATCGGGACTAGCGATTACAATGAGCAGTTCTTC.

This rearrangement joins TRBV9 to TRBJ1-6, with 8 bases matching TRBD1. The V gene end was trimmed by 4 bases and the J gene end by 10 bases; junction bases not matched to a gene: 10. CDR1 SGDLS and CDR2 YYNGEE come from the germline V gene. There are 15 residues in the CDR3. The CDR3 loop reads CASSTWTGKGSPLHF. The CDR3 DNA follows: TGTGCCAGCAGCACCTGGACAGGGAAGGGGTCACCCCTCCACTTT.

CDR3 coding DNA: TGTGCCAGCAGTCGACGGACAGAGTCGGGGGAGACCCAGTACTTC. Encoded protein: CASSRRTESGETQYF. V gene TRBV6-6 combines with J gene TRBJ2-5; D perhaps matches TRBD1 (6 bases). This CDR3 comprises 15 residues. Germline CDR1 reads MNHNY; CDR2 reads SVGAGI (reference sequence). V was cut by 5 bases and J by 5 bases, with 18 bases left in between.

About this clone: The same CDR3 is also encoded by other DNA sequences in this sample. The V gene is TRBV6-5, the J gene TRBJ2-7; 7 bases are a match to TRBD2. The junction had 9 bases not matched to a gene; V was cut back by 6 bases and J by 7 bases. The CDR3 contains 13 residues. Germline loops: CDR1 MNHEY, CDR2 SVGAGI. Here the CDR3 reads CASSYGLAEEQYF. Here the CDR3 DNA reads TGTGCCAGCAGCTACGGGCTAGCGGAGGAGCAGTACTTC.

This chain links TRBV4-3 with TRBJ1-2, with a weak D call TRBD1 (5 bases). There are 15 residues in the CDR3. V was shortened by 9 bases and J by 2 bases, with 19 bases between the two germline ends. Per the germline V gene, CDR1 is LGHNA and CDR2 is YSLEER. The CDR3 nucleotides are TGCGCCAGTACAAAGACCCAGGGCGGAAACTATGGCTACACCTTC. Translation: CASTKTQGGNYGYTF.

The rearrangement links TRBV6-5 to TRBJ1-2; D is possibly TRBD1 (5 bases). Germline V lookup: CDR1 MNHEY, CDR2 SVGAGI. The CDR3 contains 13 residues. Trimming removed 5 bases from V and 8 bases from J, with 15 bases in between. The CDR3 coding sequence is TGTGCCAGCAGTCAGGGCGCCGAGTGGGGCTACACCTTC. Residues: CASSQGAEWGYTF.

The chain combines TRBV18 with TRBJ1-4, with D tentatively TRBD1 (5 bases). Germline CDR1 KGHSH, CDR2 LQKENI. The V gene lost 2 bases and the J gene lost 8 bases, with 18 bases spanning the gap. CDR3 length equals 16 residues. CDR3 sequence (DNA): TGTGCCAGCTCACCAGCGGGGGGGGTAAAGAACGAAAAACTGTTTTTT. Residues: CASSPAGGVKNEKLFF.

This clone was detected only a few times. The gene calls are TRBV7-6 and TRBJ2-3; 7 bases agree with TRBD2. The CDR3 contains 15 residues. V dropped 5 bases and J dropped 3; count of bases not matched to a gene: 8. The germline gives CDR1 SGHVS, CDR2 FNYEAQ. CDR3 protein: CASSLFDGRTDTQYF. The CDR3 DNA sequence: TGTGCCAGCAGCCTTTTCGACGGGAGGACAGATACGCAGTATTTT.

The rearrangement links TRBV28 to TRBJ1-2, with 7 bases identical to TRBD1. Germline V CDR1 and CDR2: MDHEN, SYDVKM. CDR3 length equals 13 residues. The trim removed 7 bases at V and 4 bases at J, leaving 6 bases unmatched. CDR3 sequence reads: CASILRTGYGYTF. In nucleotides, the CDR3 is TGTGCCAGCATCCTCAGGACAGGCTATGGCTACACCTTC.

The rearrangement uses TRBV27 and TRBJ2-1; TRBD2 agrees at 10 bases. The CDR3 length is 16 residues. In germline, CDR1 is MNHEY, CDR2 SMNVEV (reference sequence). J was trimmed by 5 bases and V by 3 bases; bases with no gene match: 7. CDR3 protein: CASSFLTSGSNNEQFF. Here the CDR3 DNA reads TGTGCCAGCAGTTTTTTGACTAGCGGGTCGAACAATGAGCAGTTCTTC.